This entry features one T cell receptor (beta chain) sequence. This clonotype was counted between two and nine times. The antigen it recognizes is unknown. Per-nucleotide qualities are absent, and no much larger clonotype sits a single base away. According to the study, the label for this sample's treatment or condition signals: live attenuated yellow fever vaccine strain. At each blood-draw timepoint, two biological replicates of bulk PBMCs were obtained. PBMCs were isolated from peripheral blood using a standard Ficoll-Paque protocol. TriZol was used to extract RNA from bulk PBMCs, CD4 and CD8 fractions, and dextramer-positive and dextramer-negative fractions. TCR cDNA was synthesized by 5'RACE template switching, which introduced a universal primer site and unique molecular identifiers. cDNA synthesis was primed from both the TCR alpha and TCR beta constant segments. Two PCR steps were used to amplify libraries, with sample barcodes and sequencing adapters being added in the second step. Sequencing of libraries was done on Illumina HiSeq 2500 (2x100 bp) or NovaSeq (2x150 bp). The original pipeline was this. MIGEC handled demultiplexing of reads and collapsing into UMI consensus sequences, while MiXCR performed V(D)J alignment. Vaccine-responding clonotypes were defined with edgeR using replicate PBMC samples, requiring FDR below 0.01 and a log2 fold change above 5 up to day 15. CD4 or CD8 identity was assigned to each bulk clonotype according to whether the clonotype was present at higher abundance in the sequenced CD4 repertoire or the sequenced CD8 repertoire. The raw public data were reprocessed by TCRdb itself: fastp quality trimming at Q25, MiXCR clonotype calling, in-frame beta chains only. Entries are consolidated by CDR3 protein sequence, retaining the most common genes and DNA. TCRdb, rather than the study authors, made the V and J calls. This sample holds 300,000 or so distinct CDR3 sequences; around 7.3% were observed only once. Roughly 19% of the sample is held by the ten biggest clonotypes.

These data come from a study of T cells after yellow fever vaccination (dated by TCRdb to the late 2010s). Turning to the overall study: The SMART-Seq v4 Ultra Low Input RNA kit was used to prepare libraries from fractions with low cell numbers. To follow T-cell clones before and after primary and booster YFV17D yellow fever vaccination, bulk TCR alpha and beta repertoires were sequenced over time. Two healthy male donors, one aged 18 to 30 and one aged 30 to 40 years, made up the cohort. Blood was drawn at multiple timepoints before and after primary and secondary immunization, with bulk PBMC replicates and cell subsets isolated. Study-wide conclusions, independent of this receptor: Computational filtering was needed because FACS-sorted repertoires could contain abundant contaminating clonotypes from the bulk population. Compared with the primary T-cell response, the secondary T-cell response was faster but weaker, reaching its peak on day 5 rather than on day 15. Most clones expanded after primary vaccination (about 95% of CD4 and roughly 90% of CD8) were re-detected after the booster, suggesting that broad memory maintenance occurred. A small share of clonotypes was detected in both CD4 and CD8 compartments, with the overlap likely arising from convergent recombination. Because only a couple of donors were included in the study, the extent to which the findings can be generalized is limited.

The sample here was PBMCs, taken approximately 40 days after the first yellow fever vaccination. This receptor was taken from a man between 18 and 35 years old who received the YFV17D yellow fever vaccine.

DNA sequence: TGTGCCAGCTCACGTGGGACAGGGCAACCGGGGGGCTACACCTTC. Its translation reads: CASSRGTGQPGGYTF. The chain is assembled from TRBV18 and TRBJ1-2; TRBD1 lines up with 9 middle nucleotides. CDR1 and CDR2, per the germline V gene, are KGHSH and LQKENI. The CDR3 runs 15 residues from the cysteine to the phenylalanine. The read is trimmed to its CDR3 DNA, 45 bases read in frame from base 1. Ends trimmed: V by 4 bases, J by 8 bases; bases unmatched to a gene: 11. When the CDR3 is completed using the reference TRBV18 and TRBJ1-2 genes on either side, the full variable domain is NAGVMQNPRHLVRRRGQEARLRCSPMKGHSHVYWYRQLPEEGLKFMVYLQKENIIDESGMPKERFSAEFPKEGPSILRIQQVVRGDSAAYFCASSRGTGQPGGYTFGSGTRLTVV.